Each of the 23 T cell receptor beta chains below was sequenced from the same sample in a study of beta chain features in type 1 diabetes. Study-wide findings and caveats: TCRB CDR3s from Type 1 diabetes patients were moderately but significantly shorter in all four CD4+ subsets.

The investigators reverse transcribed all of the isolated RNA, so they sequenced expressed TCRB transcripts. The repertoire was sequenced with immunoSEQ multiplex PCR; TCRdb's copy has only in-frame clones and lacks some. The repertoire holds 55,000 to 85,000 clones, more than 45% seen once, with 0.7% in the top ten. No cognate antigen is known for these TCRs. Sequencing input: central memory CD4+ T cells from blood. Every receptor here comes from a young man with type 1 diabetes.

This clone has just a few counts. The gene calls are TRBV29-1 and TRBJ2-1; maybe TRBD1 (6 bases). Between the trimmed V and J ends, which lost 3 bases and 12 bases, there was a span of 9 bases. This CDR3 comprises 10 residues. Germline V CDR1 and CDR2: SQVTM, ANQGSEA. DNA of the CDR3: TGCAGCGTTGAGGTGGGGGCGCAGTTCTTC. Protein sequence: CSVEVGAQFF.

CDR3 sequence: CASSLSNVVETEAFF. Written as DNA, the CDR3 is TGTGCCAGCAGCTTAAGTAACGTGGTGGAGACTGAAGCTTTCTTT. This rearrangement joins TRBV7-8 to TRBJ1-1; D gene uncertain. The V and J ends lost 2 bases and 5 bases respectively, with 15 bases between them. The CDR3 spans 15 residues. Germline V gene data show CDR1 as SGHVS and CDR2 as FQNEAQ.

This chain links TRBV5-1 with TRBJ2-3, with TRBD2 matching over 7 bases. Trimming took 4 bases from V and 2 from J; bases not matched to a gene: 13. Germline loops: CDR1 SGHRS, CDR2 YFSETQ. This CDR3 region has 17 residues. The CDR3, as DNA: TGCGCCAGCAGCCCCGGGACTAAGGGTTACAACACAGATACGCAGTATTTT. Protein: CASSPGTKGYNTDTQYF.

The V call is TRBV5-1, the J call TRBJ2-3; D unresolved. The V gene lost 5 bases and the J gene lost 2 bases, with 15 bases spanning the gap. CDR3 length: 15 amino acids. Germline values: CDR1 SGHRS, CDR2 YFSETQ. The DNA for the CDR3 is TGCGCCAGCAGTCTCGATCAGGCGAACACAGATACGCAGTATTTT. It yields the protein CASSLDQANTDTQYF.

The rearrangement links TRBV27 to TRBJ1-2, with 8 bases matching TRBD1. Germline CDR1 is MNHEY and CDR2 is SMNVEV (reference sequence). This CDR3 is built from 17 residues. J lost 0 bases, V lost 2 bases, and 8 bases had no gene match. CDR3 residues: CASSLRGTGTTNYGYTF. CDR3 DNA: TGTGCCAGCAGTTTAAGGGGGACAGGAACTACTAACTATGGCTACACCTTC.

This clone was counted between two and nine times. The V gene is TRBV2, the J gene TRBJ2-4, with 7 bases lining up with TRBD2. The germline CDR1 and CDR2 sequences are SNHLY and FYNNEI. The ends lost 8 bases at V and 6 bases at J; junction bases unmatched: 10. The CDR3 has 14 amino acids. CDR3 sequence (DNA): TGTGCCAGCGCCGGTACGAGGGAGGGAAACATTCAGTACTTC. Its translation is CASAGTREGNIQYF.

This clone appeared a few times. The chain joins TRBV9 to TRBJ2-3; 9 bases align to TRBD2. The germline gives CDR1 SGDLS, CDR2 YYNGEE. This CDR3 spans 16 amino acids. The J segment lost 4 bases and the V segment lost 0 bases, leaving 6 bases of the junction unmatched. CDR3 sequence (DNA): TGTGCCAGCAGCGTAGGGGCGGGGGGGCCCGCAGATACGCAGTATTTT. Translating gives CASSVGAGGPADTQYF.

The J gene is TRBJ1-2, the V gene TRBV2; 8 nucleotides agree with TRBD1. The CDR3 covers 14 residues. Unmatched junction bases numbered 13, after V lost 8 bases and J lost 8 bases. Germline loops: CDR1 SNHLY, CDR2 FYNNEI. CDR3 coding DNA: TGTGCCAGCCGACCGAGTCAGGGGGCTCGGGGCTACACCTTC. The encoded protein is CASRPSQGARGYTF.

The rearrangement joins TRBV29-1 to TRBJ2-7; D possibly corresponds to TRBD1 (7 bases). Germline CDR1 is SQVTM and CDR2 is ANQGSEA. V lost 6 bases, J lost 5 bases, and 17 bases lay in between. The CDR3 is made up of 13 amino acids. As DNA, the CDR3 is TGCAGCGTCGGGGGACAGAAACAAGACGAGCAGTACTTC. Translating it yields CSVGGQKQDEQYF.

V is TRBV2 and J is TRBJ2-7; D not resolved. Germline loops: CDR1 SNHLY, CDR2 FYNNEI. The CDR3 is made up of 12 amino acids. V gave up 4 bases and J gave up 3 bases, with 7 bases separating them. DNA for the CDR3: TGTGCCAGCAGTGTATCTGTCTACGAGCAGTACTTC. Translated, it gives CASSVSVYEQYF.

This sequence joins TRBV4-2 and TRBJ2-2; D gene unclear. Per germline, CDR1 LGHNA and CDR2 YNFKEQ. CDR3 length equals 16 residues. V lost 0 bases and J 0 bases, leaving 8 bases between the germline ends. CDR3 DNA sequence: TGTGCCAGCAGCCAAGATCAGGTGGCGAACACCGGGGAGCTGTTTTTT. This gives the protein CASSQDQVANTGELFF.

This clone has just a few counts. J is TRBJ2-5 and V is TRBV5-4, with 10 bases that match TRBD2. Germline V lookup: CDR1 SGHNT, CDR2 YYREEE (reference sequence). The trim removed 3 bases at V and 2 bases at J, leaving 1 base unmatched. This CDR3 spans 14 amino acids. CDR3 residues: CASSWTSGQETQYF. CDR3 in DNA: TGTGCCAGCAGCTGGACTAGCGGACAAGAGACCCAGTACTTC.

The J gene is TRBJ1-1, the V gene TRBV5-4, with 9 bases lining up with TRBD1. Germline V lookup: CDR1 SGHNT, CDR2 YYREEE (reference sequence). This CDR3 has 17 amino acids. J gave up 4 bases and V 4 bases, and 14 bases lay outside the gene matches. In DNA, the CDR3 is TGTGCCAGCAGCCAACCTACAGGGGGCGGGCGGGGCACTGAAGCTTTCTTT. Translation gives CASSQPTGGGRGTEAFF.

This clone was seen a handful of times. CDR3 region: CAISDLSGGPLYTDTQYF. Written as DNA, the CDR3 is TGTGCCATCAGTGATTTGAGCGGGGGGCCGCTATACACAGATACGCAGTATTTT. J is TRBJ2-3 and V is TRBV10-3; the match to TRBD2 covers 9 bases. Germline CDR1 and CDR2: ENHRY and SYGVKD. V was clipped by 3 bases and J by 2 bases; unmatched bases: 12. The length of the CDR3 is 18 residues.

The chain joins TRBV5-1 to TRBJ2-3, with 11 positions matching TRBD2. This CDR3 is built from 16 residues. V lost 0 bases, J lost 4 bases, and 4 bases stayed unmatched. Germline assignment: CDR1 SGHRS and CDR2 YFSETQ. In nucleotides, the CDR3 is TGCGCCAGCAGCTTGGCGCTAGCGGGAGGACCAGATACGCAGTATTTT. Its protein product is CASSLALAGGPDTQYF.

J is TRBJ1-5 and V is TRBV6-1; D is possibly TRBD1 (5 bases). The germline V gene encodes CDR1 MNHNS and CDR2 SASEGT. This CDR3 is built from 14 residues. Trimming left V 8 bases short and J 1 base short, with 12 bases between. CDR3 in amino acids: CASRLGGSNQPQHF. CDR3 bases: TGTGCCAGCCGCCTGGGGGGAAGCAATCAGCCCCAGCATTTT.

The rearrangement links TRBV5-1 to TRBJ2-6, with D unresolved. The CDR3 has 17 residues. Trimming left V 0 bases short and J 0 bases short, with 10 bases between. Germline V gives CDR1 SGHRS, CDR2 YFSETQ. CDR3 nucleotides: TGCGCCAGCAGCTTGGCCCAAACTTCCTCTGGGGCCAACGTCCTGACTTTC. Translation: CASSLAQTSSGANVLTF.

This clone appeared a few times. The CDR3 DNA sequence: TGCGCCAGCAGTCCACCTGACAGGGTAACTGAAGCTTTCTTT. Amino acids: CASSPPDRVTEAFF. V is TRBV10-2 and J is TRBJ1-1, with 7 bases that match TRBD1. This CDR3 comprises 14 residues. The junction had 8 bases not matched to a gene; V was cut back by 5 bases and J by 5 bases. CDR1 and CDR2 from the germline V gene are WSHSY and SAAADI.

This clone was picked up one time. The genes are TRBV18 and TRBJ1-2; 9 positions agree with TRBD1. With V trimmed by 6 bases and J by 8 bases, 13 bases remained unmatched. The CDR3 covers 15 residues. The germline CDR1 and CDR2 sequences are KGHSH and LQKENI. Here the CDR3 DNA reads TGTGCCAGCTCCGGCATGGTCGAAACAGGGGGCGGCTACACCTTC. This translates into CASSGMVETGGGYTF.

This chain connects TRBV30 to TRBJ1-4; 9 nucleotides align to TRBD1. Germline trimming cut 3 bases from V and 7 bases from J; bases unmatched to any gene: 9. The CDR3 spans 15 residues. Germline CDR1 is GTSNPN and CDR2 is SVGIG (reference sequence). The DNA of the CDR3 is TGTGCCTGGAGCGGGGACAGGGCGGGAGGTGAAAAACTGTTTTTT. It encodes CAWSGDRAGGEKLFF.

The chain couples TRBV19 to TRBJ1-1, with TRBD1 matching over 7 bases. Losses at the gene ends were 3 bases for V and 5 bases for J; bases not matched to a gene: 15. The CDR3 loop spans 17 amino acids. Germline V gene data show CDR1 as LNHDA and CDR2 as SQIVND (reference sequence). In DNA form, the CDR3 reads TGTGCCAGTAGTATTGGGGGGAACAGGGGCCGCCGTACTGAAGCTTTCTTT. It specifies CASSIGGNRGRRTEAFF.

This chain joins TRBV10-1 and TRBJ2-3; D is perhaps TRBD2 (5 bases). The CDR3 contains 14 residues. The V end was cut by 4 bases, the J end by 4 bases, with 12 bases between. The germline V gene has CDR1 WNHNN and CDR2 SYGVQD (reference sequence). The CDR3 nucleotides read TGCGCCAGCAGTGGTGAGGGATATGCAGATACGCAGTATTTT. This codes for CASSGEGYADTQYF.

This clone has just a few counts. The chain combines TRBV18 with TRBJ1-1, with D hard to call. The CDR3 length is 15 residues. Germline lookup yields CDR1 KGHSH and CDR2 LQKENI. V lost 2 bases and J 0 bases, leaving 10 bases between the germline ends. In DNA, the CDR3 is TGTGCCAGCTCACCAGGTGGCGGAGTGAACACTGAAGCTTTCTTT. This translates into CASSPGGGVNTEAFF.